Following are 20 T cell receptor beta chains from one sample sequenced in a study of cytomegalovirus exposure and HLA in healthy donors. 13 Jbeta primers and 60 Vbeta primers were used for the PCR. The assay was immunoSEQ multiplex PCR, and TCRdb's table has in-frame clones only and misses some. The table lists roughly 150,000 clones, 75% to 90% of them singletons. Sequenced material: PBMCs. Every receptor here comes from a woman between 18 and 29 years old in good health and CMV-seronegative.

J is TRBJ1-5 and V is TRBV19; D is unclear. The CDR3 extends over 14 amino acids. Germline-derived CDR1 and CDR2 are LNHDA and SQIVND (reference sequence). Trimming shortened V by 1 base and J by 5 bases, and 9 bases separated the two germline ends. The CDR3 sequence is CASSIGEEHQPQHF. CDR3 nucleotide sequence: TGTGCCAGTAGTATAGGAGAGGAGCATCAGCCCCAGCATTTT.

The DNA of the CDR3 is TGTGCCAGCGCCCCGACAGGGCCCCCGGTGGGCTACACCTTC. Translating it yields CASAPTGPPVGYTF. The rearrangement uses TRBV6-5 and TRBJ1-2; 7 nucleotides line up with TRBD1. The CDR3 is 14 amino acids. Trimming took 8 bases from V and 8 from J; bases not matched to a gene: 14. CDR1 and CDR2 (germline): MNHEY, SVGAGI.

The rearrangement joins TRBV9 to TRBJ1-4; 11 nucleotides align to TRBD1. This CDR3 region has 15 residues. Germline V gene sequence: CDR1 SGDLS, CDR2 YYNGEE. With V trimmed by 3 bases and J by 8 bases, 6 bases remained unmatched. The CDR3 is CASSAGTGGGEKLFF. The DNA for the CDR3 is TGTGCCAGCAGCGCCGGGACAGGGGGTGGCGAAAAACTGTTTTTT.

This chain connects TRBV2 to TRBJ1-5; 11 bases agree with TRBD1. V lost 4 bases, J lost 7 bases, and 6 bases stayed unmatched. Germline V CDR1 and CDR2: SNHLY, FYNNEI. There are 15 residues in the CDR3. CDR3 sequence (DNA): TGTGCCAGCAGTGGGGGACAGGGGGTACGGCAGCCCCAGCATTTT. This translates into CASSGGQGVRQPQHF.

The J gene is TRBJ1-4, the V gene TRBV5-1; 7 bases match TRBD1. The CDR3 runs to 16 residues. CDR1 and CDR2 (germline): SGHRS, YFSETQ. V shed 3 bases, J shed 0 bases, and the junction held 5 bases outside the gene matches. CDR3 nucleotide sequence: TGCGCCAGCAGCTCCGGGGACAGTGCAACTAATGAAAAACTGTTTTTT. Amino acids: CASSSGDSATNEKLFF.

This chain joins TRBV11-2 and TRBJ2-1; D perhaps matches TRBD1 (6 bases). CDR1 SGHAT and CDR2 FQNNGV come from the germline V gene. CDR3 length: 15 residues. With 5 bases removed from V and 8 bases from J, the gap between germline ends came to 19 bases. DNA of the CDR3: TGTGCCAGCAGCGGAGACGGGACACCCTTTTATGAGCAGTTCTTC. It codes for CASSGDGTPFYEQFF.

The V call is TRBV30, the J call TRBJ1-6, with 7 bases lining up with TRBD1. CDR1 and CDR2 from the germline V gene are GTSNPN and SVGIG (reference sequence). The length of the CDR3 is 15 residues. Trimming removed 2 bases from V and 9 bases from J; junction bases left unmatched: 10. This chain's CDR3 is CAWSSQQGLASPLHF. In nucleotides, the CDR3 is TGTGCCTGGAGTAGTCAACAGGGGTTGGCTTCACCCCTCCACTTT.

This rearrangement joins TRBV15 to TRBJ2-2; 9 positions agree with TRBD1. Per germline, CDR1 LNHNV and CDR2 YYDKDF (reference sequence). The CDR3 has 16 residues. The junction had 10 bases not matched to a gene; V was cut back by 4 bases and J by 7 bases. CDR3 sequence reads: CATSTSGGQGYGELFF. For the CDR3, the DNA is TGTGCCACCAGCACCTCGGGGGGACAGGGTTACGGGGAGCTGTTTTTT.

The chain recombines TRBV11-2 with TRBJ1-1, with a possible D match to TRBD1 (6 bases). The CDR3 is 14 residues long. The V gene lost 6 bases and the J gene lost 0 bases, with 11 bases spanning the gap. Germline assignment: CDR1 SGHAT and CDR2 FQNNGV. In DNA, the CDR3 is TGTGCCAGCAGACATGGACAGCTGAACACTGAAGCTTTCTTT. It translates to CASRHGQLNTEAFF.

The CDR3 is CASSQGLAGAGTQYF. The CDR3 region has the DNA TGTGCCAGCAGCCAAGGACTAGCGGGGGCAGGGACCCAGTACTTC. This rearrangement joins TRBV14 to TRBJ2-5; 12 nucleotides align to TRBD2. Germline CDR1 SGHDN, CDR2 FVKESK. V shed 1 base and J 7 bases; nucleotides not matched to a gene: 4. The CDR3 spans 15 residues.

The chain employs TRBV5-6 and TRBJ1-4; D not resolved. Germline V lookup: CDR1 SGHDT, CDR2 YYEEEE. This CDR3 has 15 residues. V dropped 2 bases and J dropped 3 bases, with 11 bases sitting between them. The CDR3 DNA follows: TGTGCCAGCAGCTTTAAGACGGGTTCTAATGAAAAACTGTTTTTT. This encodes CASSFKTGSNEKLFF. The whole variable domain, filled in from reference TRBV5-6 and TRBJ1-4, reads DAGVTQSPTHLIKTRGQQVTLRCSPKSGHDTVSWYQQALGQGPQFIFQYYEEEERQRGNFPDRFSGHQFPNYSSELNVNALLLGDSALYLCASSFKTGSNEKLFFGSGTQLSVL.

The rearrangement links TRBV6-4 to TRBJ2-2, with 8 bases fitting TRBD1. The germline gives CDR1 MRHNA, CDR2 SNTAGT. The CDR3 sequence is 15 residues long. Trimming at V came to 2 bases and at J to 7 bases, leaving 6 bases not matched to a gene. The DNA for the CDR3 is TGTGCCAGCAGTGACCGGACAGGGTCGTTCGGGGAGCTGTTTTTT. This gives the protein CASSDRTGSFGELFF.

The genes are TRBV29-1 and TRBJ2-5; D not resolved. CDR1 and CDR2 (germline): SQVTM, ANQGSEA. V dropped 1 base and J dropped 4 bases, with 13 bases sitting between them. The CDR3 is 14 amino acids. The CDR3 loop is CSVEGVVRRETQYF. In nucleotides, the CDR3 is TGCAGCGTTGAAGGGGTAGTAAGGAGAGAGACCCAGTACTTC. Full variable domain (outside the CDR3, taken from reference TRBV29-1 and TRBJ2-5): SAVISQKPSRDICQRGTSLTIQCQVDSQVTMMFWYRQQPGQSLTLIATANQGSEATYESGFVIDKFPISRPNLTFSTLTVSNMSPEDSSIYLCSVEGVVRRETQYFGPGTRLLVL.

The CDR3 protein is CASSPISTAGGNTIYF. The DNA of the CDR3 is TGTGCCAGCAGCCCTATATCTACCGCGGGAGGAAACACCATATATTTT. V gene TRBV27 combines with J gene TRBJ1-3; D is uncertain. V shed 6 bases and J shed 4 bases, with 19 bases lying between them. The CDR3 contains 16 residues. Germline loops: CDR1 MNHEY, CDR2 SMNVEV (reference sequence).

The chain joins TRBV10-3 to TRBJ1-2, with 7 bases fitting TRBD1. Germline CDR1 ENHRY, CDR2 SYGVKD. J lost 3 bases, V lost 6 bases, and 7 bases had no gene match. The CDR3 is 14 amino acids. The DNA of the CDR3 is TGTGCCATCAGCAAAGAGACAGGGTACTATGGCTACACCTTC. The encoded protein is CAISKETGYYGYTF.

This chain connects TRBV7-8 to TRBJ1-2; D may be TRBD1 (6 bases). The germline CDR1 and CDR2 sequences are SGHVS and FQNEAQ. The CDR3 length is 16 residues. V was clipped by 1 base and J by 4 bases, with 16 bases between them. CDR3 DNA: TGTGCCAGCAGCTTAGGCACCCAAGGGGGTGGCTATGGCTACACCTTC. It codes for CASSLGTQGGGYGYTF.

The rearrangement joins TRBV5-1 to TRBJ2-1, with D possibly TRBD2 on 6 matching bases. With 4 bases removed from V and 3 bases from J, the gap between germline ends came to 14 bases. The germline CDR1 and CDR2 sequences are SGHRS and YFSETQ. The CDR3 spans 15 residues. For the CDR3, the DNA is TGCGCCAGCAGCGGGTGGGGGGAGGTCTACAATGAGCAGTTCTTC. This sequence encodes CASSGWGEVYNEQFF. Filled out from reference TRBV5-1 and TRBJ2-1, the complete variable domain reads KAGVTQTPRYLIKTRGQQVTLSCSPISGHRSVSWYQQTPGQGLQFLFEYFSETQRNKGNFPGRFSGRQFSNSRSEMNVSTLELGDSALYLCASSGWGEVYNEQFFGPGTRLTVL.

V is TRBV5-1 and J is TRBJ1-5, with D uncertain. The length of the CDR3 is 15 residues. Looked up from germline, CDR1 is SGHRS and CDR2 is YFSETQ. Trimming shortened V by 0 bases and J by 5 bases, and 12 bases separated the two germline ends. The CDR3 loop is CASSLVGQRDQPQHF. In DNA form, the CDR3 reads TGCGCCAGCAGCTTGGTCGGCCAGCGGGATCAGCCCCAGCATTTT. Full variable domain (outside the CDR3, taken from reference TRBV5-1 and TRBJ1-5): KAGVTQTPRYLIKTRGQQVTLSCSPISGHRSVSWYQQTPGQGLQFLFEYFSETQRNKGNFPGRFSGRQFSNSRSEMNVSTLELGDSALYLCASSLVGQRDQPQHFGDGTRLSIL.

This chain uses TRBV30 with TRBJ1-2; tentative D call: TRBD1 (5 bases). V was clipped by 3 bases and J by 10 bases, with 21 bases between them. Germline loops: CDR1 GTSNPN, CDR2 SVGIG (reference sequence). The CDR3 sequence is 14 residues long. The CDR3 sequence is CAWREWTSRGDYTF. The CDR3, as DNA: TGTGCCTGGAGGGAGTGGACATCCCGTGGAGACTACACCTTC.

The chain employs TRBV27 and TRBJ1-1; 8 nucleotides match TRBD1. J was trimmed by 1 base and V by 5 bases; bases with no gene match: 18. Germline lookup yields CDR1 MNHEY and CDR2 SMNVEV (reference sequence). The CDR3 contains 19 residues. In DNA form, the CDR3 reads TGTGCCAGCAGTCCCGGCACCACCGGGACAGGCTCCCAGAACACTGAAGCTTTCTTT. This translates into CASSPGTTGTGSQNTEAFF.